This T cell receptor (beta chain) originates from a study of regulatory T cells in long-lasting Graves disease. Study in general: The term persistent Graves' disease signified upward of 5 years on antithyroid drugs with positive TSH receptor antibodies.

The TCR beta library used iRepertoire HTBI primers with Arm-PCR amplification of CDR3. TCRdb itself ran the multiplex PCR reads through MiXCR, one entry per CDR3 protein. The table records 400,000 to 500,000 distinct CDR3 sequences, under 25% of them present only once. The time point denotes: persistent/refractory GD, antithyroid drugs over 5 years with positive TRAb. Extracted RNA from PBMCs served as the source of the TCR library. This clonotype has at least ten counts. In germline, CDR1 is MNHNS, CDR2 SASEGT. V trimming: 7 bases; J trimming: 2 bases; junction bases outside the gene matches: 6. CDR3 size: 15 residues.

The clonotype was recovered from a female donor with Graves disease. The chain uses TRBV6-1 and TRBJ2-7; 12 bases are a match to TRBD2. Sequences were derived from peripheral blood mononuclear cells (PBMCs), sampled when the disease was refractory, from a patient treated with antithyroid drugs. The CDR3 here is CASNTGLAGTYEQYF. CDR3 nucleotides: TGTGCCAGCAACACCGGACTAGCGGGAACCTACGAGCAGTACTTC.